The T cell receptor beta chain described here comes from a study of OX40 agonist ivuxolimab in advanced cancers. Study details: Patients undergoing dose escalation presented with hepatocellular carcinoma, melanoma, renal cell or head and neck cancer. Participants averaged approximately 60 years of age (range about 23 to 80) and were around 80% male.

Remarks on this clone: Its antigen is unidentified.

V was clipped by 0 bases and J by 2 bases, with 8 bases between them. Germline CDR1 reads SGHNT; CDR2 reads YENEEA. This CDR3 is built from 14 residues. Profiling relied on immunoSEQ multiplex PCR, and the TCRdb table lists in-frame clones only, not all of them. The sample consists of fewer than 90,000 clones, roughly nine tenths of them appearing once. Study conclusions and caveats: Both blood CD4+ and CD8+ T cells showed clonal growth by week 6 at 0.1 to 3.0 mg/kg. The average count of expanded clones was higher among CD8+ T cells than among CD4+.

This receptor was obtained from an adult with an advanced solid tumor such as melanoma, head and neck, liver or kidney cancer. The material sequenced was CD4+ or CD8+ T cells sorted from blood, taken in a trial of the OX40 agonist ivuxolimab. This chain connects TRBV11-3 to TRBJ2-7; D ambiguous. The DNA for the CDR3 is TGTGCCAGCAGCTTAGAAGGGCAGGCCTACGAGCAGTACTTC. It specifies CASSLEGQAYEQYF.